This passage covers 17 T cell receptor beta chains from one sample sequenced in a study of T cell changes during pregnancy in multiple sclerosis. Data came from immunoSEQ multiplex PCR; TCRdb stores just in-frame clones and leaves some out. Of about 100,000 clones listed, 80% to 95% are singletons. This material consisted of peripheral blood, taken in the first trimester of pregnancy. The receptors come from a female donor with multiple sclerosis, enrolled in a pregnancy study.

The chain couples TRBV7-8 to TRBJ2-6; 9 positions agree with TRBD1. This CDR3 is 17 amino acids long. CDR1 and CDR2 from the germline V gene are SGHVS and FQNEAQ. V lost 5 bases and J lost 1; bases outside the gene matches: 6. The CDR3 loop is CASSLRDRVSGANVLTF. DNA for the CDR3: TGTGCCAGCAGCCTCCGGGACAGGGTGTCTGGGGCCAACGTCCTGACTTTC.

The chain recombines TRBV10-3 with TRBJ2-7; maybe TRBD2 (6 bases). The germline V gene has CDR1 ENHRY and CDR2 SYGVKD. This CDR3 comprises 13 residues. V lost 7 bases and J 3 bases, leaving 13 bases between the germline ends. CDR3 in DNA: TGTGCCATCAAGGATCCTAGCGACTACGAGCAGTACTTC. Amino acids: CAIKDPSDYEQYF.

The rearrangement links TRBV15 to TRBJ1-1; weak D call: TRBD1 (5 bases). This CDR3 contains 15 residues. Between the trimmed V and J ends, which lost 2 bases and 1 base, there was a span of 11 bases. Germline values: CDR1 LNHNV, CDR2 YYDKDF (reference sequence). CDR3 sequence reads: CATSRLQGRNTEAFF. The DNA of the CDR3 is TGTGCCACCAGCAGACTCCAGGGTAGGAACACTGAAGCTTTCTTT.

V and J are TRBV19 and TRBJ2-4; perhaps TRBD1 as D (6 bases). Trimming removed 6 bases at V and 0 bases at J, with 30 bases between. The germline gives CDR1 LNHDA, CDR2 SQIVND (reference sequence). The CDR3 covers 21 residues. The DNA for the CDR3 is TGTGCCAGTAGCCTACATACCGGGACACGGACTCAGACGCTAGCCAAAAACATTCAGTACTTC. Translating gives CASSLHTGTRTQTLAKNIQYF.

This chain links TRBV28 with TRBJ1-2; 7 positions agree with TRBD1. The CDR3 contains 14 residues. The V and J ends lost 6 bases and 8 bases, in that order; junction bases with no gene match: 12. The germline gives CDR1 MDHEN, CDR2 SYDVKM. CDR3 DNA sequence: TGTGCCAGCAGCGAAAGGGGGCAGGGGTTCGGCTACACCTTC. Protein: CASSERGQGFGYTF.

The chain has TRBV4-3 and TRBJ2-1; 11 bases match TRBD2. Germline V gene data show CDR1 as LGHNA and CDR2 as YSLEER. The V segment lost 1 base and the J segment 9 bases; nucleotides outside the gene matches: 8. The CDR3 runs to 16 residues. CDR3 coding DNA: TGCGCCAGCAGCCAAGTGACTAGCGGGGAGGGGGGTGAGCAGTTCTTC. Translating it yields CASSQVTSGEGGEQFF.

The chain joins TRBV19 to TRBJ2-3; D possibly corresponds to TRBD2 (6 bases). The V gene's germline CDR1 is LNHDA and CDR2 SQIVND (reference sequence). The V end lost 5 bases, the J end lost 0 bases, and 21 bases lay between the germline ends. This CDR3 is built from 18 residues. In DNA, the CDR3 is TGTGCCAGTAGTCTGCTCCCCTCGCGGGAACTTAGCACAGATACGCAGTATTTT. Translated: CASSLLPSRELSTDTQYF.

V and J are TRBV6-6 and TRBJ2-7, with 9 bases fitting TRBD1. This CDR3 has 16 residues. Germline V gene lookup returns CDR1 MNHNY and CDR2 SVGAGI (reference sequence). After removal of 2 bases from V and 3 bases from J, the junction contained 8 bases not matched to a gene. The CDR3 DNA follows: TGTGCCAGCAGTTACGGTTCAGGGACAGGGATCTACGAGCAGTACTTC. Translated, it gives CASSYGSGTGIYEQYF.

This chain uses TRBV6-1 with TRBJ2-7, with D perhaps matching TRBD2 (6 bases). Per germline, CDR1 MNHNS and CDR2 SASEGT. The CDR3 is made up of 13 amino acids. Trimming cost V 7 bases and J 6 bases, with 16 bases left between them. CDR3 residues: CASNLGGPTEQYF. The DNA for the CDR3 is TGTGCCAGCAACCTGGGGGGTCCTACCGAGCAGTACTTC.

The V call is TRBV5-6, the J call TRBJ2-1; no firm D call. V was shortened by 6 bases and J by 2 bases, with 18 bases between the two germline ends. This CDR3 is 16 amino acids long. The germline V gene encodes CDR1 SGHDT and CDR2 YYEEEE. Written as DNA, the CDR3 is TGTGCCAGCATCAAAGGCCTGGAGAATGCCTACAATGAGCAGTTCTTC. Its translation is CASIKGLENAYNEQFF.

The chain joins TRBV7-9 to TRBJ2-7; D may be TRBD2 (6 bases). Germline CDR1 and CDR2: SEHNR and FQNEAQ (reference sequence). This CDR3 spans 15 amino acids. Trimming shortened V by 4 bases and J by 2 bases, and 15 bases separated the two germline ends. The CDR3 DNA sequence: TGTGCCAGCAGCTCTGGCGGGGTGGCAACCTACGAGCAGTACTTC. It yields the protein CASSSGGVATYEQYF.

The chain joins TRBV6-5 to TRBJ2-7, with 7 bases identical to TRBD2. The CDR3 covers 14 residues. V lost 6 bases and J lost 1; bases outside the gene matches: 6. Germline assignment: CDR1 MNHEY and CDR2 SVGAGI. CDR3 loop: CASRRDYLSYEQYF. Here the CDR3 DNA reads TGTGCCAGCAGACGGGACTACCTTTCCTACGAGCAGTACTTC.

This chain uses TRBV5-1 with TRBJ2-7; D gene unclear. Germline V CDR1 and CDR2: SGHRS, YFSETQ. The V and J ends lost 8 bases and 3 bases respectively, with 18 bases between them. The CDR3 spans 14 residues. CDR3 nucleotides: TGCGCCAGTCTCCATATCCCAAGCGACTACGAGCAGTACTTC. Translation gives CASLHIPSDYEQYF.

CDR3 nucleotide sequence: TGTGCCAGCTCACTTAAGGACAGGGTATACAATGAGCAGTTCTTC. It codes for CASSLKDRVYNEQFF. The chain recombines TRBV18 with TRBJ2-1, with 8 bases identical to TRBD1. The germline CDR1 and CDR2 sequences are KGHSH and LQKENI. The CDR3 sequence is 15 residues long. The V gene end was trimmed by 4 bases and the J gene end by 4 bases; junction bases not matched to a gene: 6.

The chain is built from TRBV7-9 and TRBJ1-1, with D tentatively TRBD1 (6 bases). CDR1 SEHNR and CDR2 FQNEAQ come from the germline V gene (reference sequence). The CDR3 covers 12 residues. V was trimmed by 5 bases and J by 6 bases, leaving 10 bases between them. The CDR3 DNA reads TGTGCCAGCAGCAACAGGGTCCCTGAAGCTTTCTTT. It specifies CASSNRVPEAFF.

The rearrangement uses TRBV5-4 and TRBJ2-7, with D possibly TRBD2 on 6 matching bases. This CDR3 is 15 amino acids long. Germline-derived CDR1 and CDR2 are SGHNT and YYREEE (reference sequence). The germline V and J ends were trimmed by 0 bases and 1 base, with 11 bases remaining between them. The CDR3 region has the DNA TGTGCCAGCAGCTTGGTACGGGAGACGTCCTACGAGCAGTACTTC. Translation gives CASSLVRETSYEQYF. Filled out from reference TRBV5-4 and TRBJ2-7, the complete variable domain reads ETGVTQSPTHLIKTRGQQVTLRCSSQSGHNTVSWYQQALGQGPQFIFQYYREEENGRGNFPPRFSGLQFPNYSSELNVNALELDDSALYLCASSLVRETSYEQYFGPGTRLTVT.

The chain is built from TRBV7-9 and TRBJ2-7; 10 bases match TRBD2. V was clipped by 1 base and J by 2 bases; unmatched bases: 2. This CDR3 has 15 residues. From germline, CDR1 is SEHNR and CDR2 FQNEAQ (reference sequence). CDR3 sequence (DNA): TGTGCCAGCAGCTTAGTAGGACTAGCGGCCTACGAGCAGTACTTC. Its protein product is CASSLVGLAAYEQYF.